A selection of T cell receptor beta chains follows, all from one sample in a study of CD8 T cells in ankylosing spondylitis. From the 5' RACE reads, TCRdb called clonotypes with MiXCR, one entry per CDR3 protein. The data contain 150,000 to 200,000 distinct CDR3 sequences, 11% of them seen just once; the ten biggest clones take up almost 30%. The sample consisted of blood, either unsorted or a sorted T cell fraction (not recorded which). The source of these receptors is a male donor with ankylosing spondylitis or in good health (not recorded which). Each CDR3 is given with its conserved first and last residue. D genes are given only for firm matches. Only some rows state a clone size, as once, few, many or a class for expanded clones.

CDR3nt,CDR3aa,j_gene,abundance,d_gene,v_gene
TGTGCCAGCAGCTTAGGGGGGACAGGGAGTAACTATGGCTACACCTTC,CASSLGGTGSNYGYTF,TRBJ1-2,few,TRBD1,TRBV7-2
TGTGCCAGCAGTTTTCAAGGGGGGGAGGTCACCGGGGAGCTGTTTTTT,CASSFQGGEVTGELFF,TRBJ2-2,many,-,TRBV12-3/TRBV12-4
TGTGCCAGCAGCGCATATAGCCAGCATCGGGAGACCCAGTACTTC,CASSAYSQHRETQYF,TRBJ2-5,many,-,TRBV11-2
TGTGCCATCAGTGAACAGGGGGAAGGTACGCAGTATTTT,CAISEQGEGTQYF,TRBJ2-3,many,TRBD1,TRBV10-3
TGTGCCAGCAGCCCTTCGGGACAGGGGGGGTTAGAGACCCAGTACTTC,CASSPSGQGGLETQYF,TRBJ2-5,many,TRBD1,TRBV3-1
TGTGCCAGCAGCTTAGCACGGGGGATCACCTACAATGAGCAGTTCTTC,CASSLARGITYNEQFF,TRBJ2-1,few,-,TRBV7-6
TGTGCCAGCAGCCTTTGGACAGGGGGCTATGGCTACACCTTC,CASSLWTGGYGYTF,TRBJ1-2,-,TRBD1,TRBV7-2
TGCGCCAGCAGCTCGGGACTAGCGGACCTCACAGATACGCAGTATTTT,CASSSGLADLTDTQYF,TRBJ2-3,many,TRBD2,TRBV5-1
TGTGCCAGCAGTTTTTCCGGGTCGGCTTCACCCCTCCACTTT,CASSFSGSASPLHF,TRBJ1-6,many,-,TRBV12-3/TRBV12-4
TGTGCCAGCCGCTCGACCCTGGGACAGCCGAATGAGCAGTTCTTC,CASRSTLGQPNEQFF,TRBJ2-1,many,TRBD1,TRBV7-2
TGTGCCATCAGTGAGCCTCGCCGACAGGGGGCAAACAATGAGCAGTTCTTC,CAISEPRRQGANNEQFF,TRBJ2-1,many,TRBD1,TRBV10-3
TGTGCCAGCAGTTTGGGGGCGAGGACCGATACGCAGTATTTT,CASSLGARTDTQYF,TRBJ2-3,-,-,TRBV12-3/TRBV12-4
TGTGCCAGCAGTTTAGCCAGGGGGATCGGTAATTCACCCCTCCACTTT,CASSLARGIGNSPLHF,TRBJ1-6,many,TRBD1,TRBV12-3/TRBV12-4
TGTGCCAGCAGCTTAGCGGACTCGCCAGTAGATACGCAGTATTTT,CASSLADSPVDTQYF,TRBJ2-3,many,-,TRBV7-6
TGCAGTGCTAGAGCCACTGACAGGGGGCAAGGTGGCTACACCTTC,CSARATDRGQGGYTF,TRBJ1-2,few,TRBD1,TRBV20-1